The present T cell receptor beta chain was sequenced within a study of T cell responses to AZD1222 COVID-19 vaccine. From germline, CDR1 is MGHRA and CDR2 YSYEKL. The CDR3 is 14 residues long. With V trimmed by 2 bases and J by 0 bases, 1 base remained unmatched. The protocol was immunoSEQ multiplex PCR, while the TCRdb copy is restricted to in-frame clones and leaves out a portion. The sample has over 85,000 clones; around 90% are singletons. The sample was peripheral blood, taken on day 0 of AZD1222 vaccination. The chain is built from TRBV4-1 and TRBJ2-7; 7 nucleotides line up with TRBD1. This clonotype was sampled from an adult in good health. For the CDR3, the DNA is TGCGCCAGCAGCCAACAGGGGGTCTCCTACGAGCAGTACTTC. This encodes CASSQQGVSYEQYF.